These 26 T cell receptor beta chains originate from one sample sequenced in a study of blood T cells in healthy people across ages. Primers used in a second PCR of about 6 to 11 cycles were a sample-barcoded 5' primer and a J-beta primer mix. TCRdb independently ran MiXCR on the 5' RACE reads; one entry per CDR3 protein. The sample shows 750,000 to 1,000,000 distinct CDR3 sequences, almost 30% of them seen only once. Another study also made use of these data, one on T cells of mothers and their children.

Sequencing input: blood. All receptors derive from a middle-aged woman in good health.

The chain uses TRBV15 and TRBJ2-2; no reliable D call. This CDR3 contains 13 residues. V was cut by 0 bases and J by 8 bases, with 7 bases left in between. Germline CDR1 LNHNV, CDR2 YYDKDF (reference sequence). The CDR3: CATSRDILGELFF. In DNA, the CDR3 is TGTGCCACCAGCAGAGATATTTTGGGGGAGCTGTTTTTT.

This clonotype was detected only a few times. The chain employs TRBV28 and TRBJ1-2; no firm D call. The CDR3 is 12 amino acids. Germline V CDR1 and CDR2: MDHEN, SYDVKM. Trimming pared 6 bases from V and 7 bases from J, leaving 12 bases between. CDR3 region: CASSPPGFGYTF. As DNA, the CDR3 is TGTGCCAGCAGCCCCCCGGGGTTTGGCTACACCTTC.

The rearrangement links TRBV29-1 to TRBJ1-2; TRBD1 agrees at 8 bases. The germline V gene has CDR1 SQVTM and CDR2 ANQGSEA. CDR3 length equals 15 residues. The V and J ends lost 4 bases and 0 bases, in that order; junction bases with no gene match: 7. The CDR3 nucleotides are TGCAGCGTTGTTCGGGACAGGACAACTAACTATGGCTACACCTTC. This encodes CSVVRDRTTNYGYTF.

In DNA form, the CDR3 reads TGTGCCAGCAGCTTAGATCCCGGGACAGGGAGGAATGAGCAGTTCTTC. Translation: CASSLDPGTGRNEQFF. The chain recombines TRBV7-2 with TRBJ2-1; 9 nucleotides align to TRBD1. J was trimmed by 7 bases and V by 1 base; bases with no gene match: 8. Germline V gives CDR1 SGHTA, CDR2 FQGNSA. The CDR3 length is 16 residues. Using reference TRBV7-2 and TRBJ2-1 for the parts outside the CDR3, the full variable domain is GAGVSQSPSNKVTEKGKDVELRCDPISGHTALYWYRQSLGQGLEFLIYFQGNSAPDKSGLPSDRFSAERTGGSVSTLTIQRTQQEDSAVYLCASSLDPGTGRNEQFFGPGTRLTVL.

This clonotype was seen only a few times. This sequence joins TRBV5-5 and TRBJ1-5; D may be TRBD1 (6 bases). The germline V and J ends were trimmed by 0 bases and 5 bases, with 18 bases remaining between them. The CDR3 is made up of 17 amino acids. Germline CDR1 SGHKS, CDR2 YYEKEE (reference sequence). CDR3 amino acids: CASSLAAGEAWDQPQHF. The CDR3 bases are TGTGCCAGCAGCTTGGCGGCAGGGGAAGCGTGGGATCAGCCCCAGCATTTT.

The chain employs TRBV5-1 and TRBJ2-3; 10 bases align to TRBD2. The CDR3 runs 16 residues. V gave up 2 bases and J gave up 3 bases; unmatched junction bases: 6. Germline V gene lookup returns CDR1 SGHRS and CDR2 YFSETQ. The chain's CDR3 is CASSFLAGDSTDTQYF. As DNA, the CDR3 is TGCGCCAGCAGCTTTCTAGCGGGGGATAGTACAGATACGCAGTATTTT.

This clonotype appeared many times. This chain joins TRBV20-1 and TRBJ1-2; TRBD1 agrees at 9 bases. The V gene's germline CDR1 is DFQATT and CDR2 SNEGSKA (reference sequence). The CDR3 spans 11 residues. J lost 13 bases, V lost 4 bases, and 7 bases had no gene match. The CDR3 reads CSATPGQGSTF. As DNA, the CDR3 is TGCAGTGCTACCCCGGGACAGGGTTCCACCTTC.

The CDR3 loop reads CASSQHTWEGTDTQYF. The CDR3, as DNA: TGCGCCAGCAGCCAACATACTTGGGAAGGCACAGATACGCAGTATTTT. This chain connects TRBV4-1 to TRBJ2-3; D ambiguous. Germline loops: CDR1 MGHRA, CDR2 YSYEKL. V lost 2 bases to trimming and J lost 1 base, with 13 bases between them. The CDR3 is 16 amino acids.

This clonotype turned up a few times. This rearrangement joins TRBV12-3 or TRBV12-4 to TRBJ2-1, with 15 bases lining up with TRBD2. Losses at the gene ends were 3 bases for V and 3 bases for J; bases not matched to a gene: 6. The CDR3 runs 18 residues. CDR3 amino acids: CASSLRTSGGAVYNEQFF. The CDR3 bases are TGTGCCAGCAGTTTGCGGACTAGCGGGGGGGCCGTCTACAATGAGCAGTTCTTC.

There are a few counts of this clonotype. V gene TRBV20-1 combines with J gene TRBJ2-5, with D possibly matching TRBD2 (5 bases). The germline V and J ends were trimmed by 2 bases and 5 bases, with 6 bases remaining between them. The CDR3 has 11 amino acids. Germline-derived CDR1 and CDR2 are DFQATT and SNEGSKA (reference sequence). CDR3: CSARPGETQYF. The DNA of the CDR3 is TGCAGTGCTAGACCGGGGGAGACCCAGTACTTC.

The V call is TRBV6-1, the J call TRBJ1-1; 8 positions agree with TRBD1. J lost 2 bases, V lost 8 bases, and 16 bases had no gene match. The CDR3 is 17 residues long. The germline CDR1 and CDR2 sequences are MNHNS and SASEGT. CDR3 sequence: CASRRRWAGGSNTEAFF. The CDR3 region has the DNA TGTGCCAGCCGCCGACGATGGGCAGGGGGCTCTAACACTGAAGCTTTCTTT.

The chain uses TRBV20-1 and TRBJ2-2; D is perhaps TRBD2 (5 bases). The V end was cut by 4 bases, the J end by 3 bases, with 9 bases between. This CDR3 contains 13 residues. Per the germline V gene, CDR1 is DFQATT and CDR2 is SNEGSKA (reference sequence). CDR3 loop: CSATEGYTGELFF. The CDR3, as DNA: TGCAGTGCTACAGAGGGCTACACCGGGGAGCTGTTTTTT.

This clonotype was counted many times. This chain uses TRBV20-1 with TRBJ1-1; 10 bases fit TRBD1. After removal of 0 bases from V and 5 bases from J, the junction contained 9 bases not matched to a gene. The CDR3 has 16 residues. Germline loops: CDR1 DFQATT, CDR2 SNEGSKA (reference sequence). The CDR3 sequence is CSARDLSGQGITEAFF. In DNA, the CDR3 is TGCAGTGCTAGAGATCTCTCGGGACAGGGGATTACTGAAGCTTTCTTT.

This clonotype was counted at least ten times. The chain carries TRBV7-2 and TRBJ2-7; 7 nucleotides align to TRBD1. J gave up 7 bases and V 5 bases, and 11 bases lay outside the gene matches. CDR1 is SGHTA and CDR2 is FQGNSA in the germline V gene. CDR3 length: 14 amino acids. CDR3 sequence reads: CASSPHRGDREQYF. CDR3 sequence (DNA): TGTGCCAGCAGCCCCCACAGGGGTGACAGGGAGCAGTACTTC.

The chain carries TRBV6-1 and TRBJ2-1, with D unresolved. This CDR3 has 14 amino acids. V was trimmed by 7 bases and J by 6 bases, leaving 16 bases between them. The germline gives CDR1 MNHNS, CDR2 SASEGT. This CDR3 is CASIMGIRFNEQFF. CDR3 sequence (DNA): TGTGCCAGCATTATGGGGATTCGTTTCAATGAGCAGTTCTTC.

This clonotype was seen more than once but under ten times. The gene calls are TRBV28 and TRBJ1-1; D remains ambiguous. Germline assignment: CDR1 MDHEN and CDR2 SYDVKM. Deletions cut 4 bases from V and 3 bases from J, with 9 bases between. The CDR3 sequence is 13 residues long. CDR3 in amino acids: CASSSGQYTEAFF. Written as DNA, the CDR3 is TGTGCCAGCAGTTCAGGCCAGTACACTGAAGCTTTCTTT.

This chain uses TRBV7-3 with TRBJ1-1, with D perhaps matching TRBD1 (6 bases). Germline lookup yields CDR1 SGHTA and CDR2 FQGTGA. Trimming shortened V by 6 bases and J by 0 bases, and 14 bases separated the two germline ends. This CDR3 is built from 15 residues. The CDR3 here is CASRQSGTLNTEAFF. CDR3 in DNA: TGTGCCAGCAGACAATCCGGGACATTGAACACTGAAGCTTTCTTT.

This clonotype was recorded only once. J is TRBJ2-7 and V is TRBV7-9; 9 bases map to TRBD1. The germline gives CDR1 SEHNR, CDR2 FQNEAQ (reference sequence). V lost 4 bases and J lost 3; bases outside the gene matches: 4. CDR3 length: 14 amino acids. DNA for the CDR3: TGTGCCAGCAGCTCACAGGGGGCCGTCTACGAGCAGTACTTC. Encoded protein: CASSSQGAVYEQYF.

This clonotype has ten or more counts. J is TRBJ2-7 and V is TRBV6-6; 10 bases match TRBD1. V was clipped by 8 bases and J by 5 bases; unmatched bases: 3. This CDR3 comprises 12 residues. Germline lookup yields CDR1 MNHNY and CDR2 SVGAGI (reference sequence). In DNA, the CDR3 is TGTGCCAGCGGGGACAGGGGTGACGAGCAGTACTTC. Amino acid sequence: CASGDRGDEQYF.

The chain couples TRBV19 to TRBJ2-7, with TRBD1 as a possible D gene (6 bases). Germline V gives CDR1 LNHDA, CDR2 SQIVND (reference sequence). The length of the CDR3 is 15 residues. Trimming cost V 11 bases and J 2 bases, with 22 bases left between them. The CDR3 loop is CASRVEDRFPYEQYF. In DNA, the CDR3 is TGTGCCTCCAGGGTGGAAGACAGGTTTCCCTACGAGCAGTACTTC.

Comment on this clonotype: Just one base apart from a much larger clone, this may be a read error. V usage is TRBV4-3 and J usage is TRBJ2-1, with 12 bases aligning to TRBD2. The CDR3 consists of 16 residues. Germline V gene data show CDR1 as LGHNA and CDR2 as YSLEER. V trimming: 1 base; J trimming: 8 bases; junction bases outside the gene matches: 6. The DNA of the CDR3 is TGCGCCAGCAGCCAAGGGCTAGCGGGGGGGTGGGATGAGCAGTTCTTC. It is translated as CASSQGLAGGWDEQFF.

On this clonotype itself: A much larger clone differs from this one at a single base, so this may be a read error. This chain connects TRBV2 to TRBJ2-4; D tentatively fits TRBD1 or TRBD2 (6 bases each). The CDR3 loop spans 13 amino acids. From germline, CDR1 is SNHLY and CDR2 FYNNEI. Between the trimmed V and J ends, which lost 6 bases and 13 bases, there was a span of 19 bases. The CDR3 sequence: CASREGDTTKQYF. As DNA, the CDR3 is TGTGCCAGCAGGGAGGGGGACACTACGAAGCAGTACTTC.

As for this clonotype: This may come from a read error, since a much larger clone is one base off. The rearrangement joins TRBV12-3 or TRBV12-4 to TRBJ2-3; 13 bases match TRBD2. This CDR3 is 17 amino acids long. V dropped 2 bases and J dropped 2; count of bases not matched to a gene: 4. CDR3 coding DNA: TGTGCCAGCAGTTTATCACTAGCGGGGGGGATCACAGATACGCAGTATTTT. Translating gives CASSLSLAGGITDTQYF.

This clonotype appeared many times. The chain uses TRBV5-6 and TRBJ2-7; 7 bases fit TRBD1. V dropped 3 bases and J dropped 5; count of bases not matched to a gene: 17. From germline, CDR1 is SGHDT and CDR2 YYEEEE. This CDR3 region has 17 residues. This CDR3 reads CASSSLATGRRRHEQYF. DNA for the CDR3: TGTGCCAGCAGCTCGTTAGCGACAGGGCGTAGGCGCCACGAGCAGTACTTC.

The chain employs TRBV20-1 and TRBJ1-6; 9 nucleotides match TRBD1. CDR1 and CDR2 from the germline V gene are DFQATT and SNEGSKA (reference sequence). J gave up 10 bases and V 6 bases, and 10 bases lay outside the gene matches. The CDR3 contains 14 residues. CDR3 sequence reads: CSAITGTGNSPLHF. CDR3 bases: TGCAGTGCAATAACCGGGACAGGGAACTCACCCCTCCACTTT.

The chain combines TRBV6-1 with TRBJ2-7; no clear D. The CDR3 spans 15 residues. The germline V and J ends were trimmed by 0 bases and 0 bases, with 9 bases remaining between them. Germline loops: CDR1 MNHNS, CDR2 SASEGT. The DNA for the CDR3 is TGTGCCAGCAGTGAAGCGGTAGGCAGCTCCTACGAGCAGTACTTC. Encoded protein: CASSEAVGSSYEQYF.